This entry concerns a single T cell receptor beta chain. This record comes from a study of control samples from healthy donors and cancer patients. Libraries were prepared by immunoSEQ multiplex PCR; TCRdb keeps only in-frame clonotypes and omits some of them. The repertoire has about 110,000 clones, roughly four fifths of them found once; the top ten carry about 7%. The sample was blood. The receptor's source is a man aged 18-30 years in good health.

CDR3 residues: CASSPGTSGGFTDTQYF. CDR3 nucleotides: TGCGCCAGCAGCCCCGGGACTAGCGGGGGGTTCACAGATACGCAGTATTTT. J is TRBJ2-3 and V is TRBV5-1, with TRBD2 matching 15 bases. The CDR3 spans 17 residues. The V gene end was trimmed by 4 bases and the J gene end by 2 bases; junction bases not matched to a gene: 5. CDR1 SGHRS and CDR2 YFSETQ come from the germline V gene.